A selection of T cell receptor beta chains follows, all from one sample in a study of T cell repertoires in aging, cancer and after chemotherapy. One entry per CDR3 protein results from TCRdb running MiXCR on the multiplex PCR reads. The table lists about 9,700 distinct CDR3 sequences, 25% to 40% of them singletons. Sequenced: blood. These TCRs come from a human donor in good health. Both conserved end residues are part of each CDR3. Some rows mark clone size as missing; the rest say once, few, many or name a class of expanded clone.

>.|TRBV6-5
CASNPGTGDSPLHF
>.|TRBV27
CASSVRQGHNSPLHF
>.|TRBV30
CAWRTNEKLFF
>few|TRBV19
CASSRWAEAFF
>.|TRBV18
CASSPPGRLETQYF
>few|TRBV5-1
CASSLRGGSTPLHF
>.|TRBV6-5
CASTLGEEQYF
>few|TRBV12-3/TRBV12-4
CASSVGTGAREAFF
>.|TRBV5-6
CASSLETTGVEQYF
>.|TRBV19
CASNGGGGSGTGELFF
>.|TRBV20-1
CSVAGTDTQYF
>.|TRBV12-3/TRBV12-4
CASSRLADSYNEQFF
>.|TRBV5-4
CASSSGQGVLGTQYF
>few|TRBV30
CAWSVWAGGIYGYTF
>.|TRBV27
CASSLDRGGGYTF
>few|TRBV15
CATSSGGGLGEKLFF
>few|TRBV30
CAWKITKAFF
>.|TRBV12-3/TRBV12-4
CASSFRGDYGYTF
>.|TRBV18
CASSPQGENGYTF
>.|TRBV6-5
CATAGAGGRYGYTF
>.|TRBV13
CASSGRTGGYEQYF
>once|TRBV20-1
CSAPGLALETQYF